The source of this TCR beta chain is a study of control samples from healthy donors and cancer patients. The CDR3 sequence is 15 residues long. Germline V gives CDR1 KGHSH, CDR2 LQKENI. The V segment lost 2 bases and the J segment 7 bases; nucleotides outside the gene matches: 6. Only in-frame clones appear in the TCRdb table, and some are missing; sequencing was by immunoSEQ multiplex PCR. The sample records more than 65,000 clones, more than 75% being singletons. The sequencing input was blood. V usage is TRBV18 and J usage is TRBJ1-5; TRBD1 agrees at 9 bases. The receptor comes from a man aged 45-60 years in good health. The CDR3 bases are TGTGCCAGCTCACCAATGGGACAGGGACAGCAGCCCCAGCATTTT. It yields the protein CASSPMGQGQQPQHF. Variable domain in full (rest from reference TRBV18 and TRBJ1-5): NAGVMQNPRHLVRRRGQEARLRCSPMKGHSHVYWYRQLPEEGLKFMVYLQKENIIDESGMPKERFSAEFPKEGPSILRIQQVVRGDSAAYFCASSPMGQGQQPQHFGDGTRLSIL.